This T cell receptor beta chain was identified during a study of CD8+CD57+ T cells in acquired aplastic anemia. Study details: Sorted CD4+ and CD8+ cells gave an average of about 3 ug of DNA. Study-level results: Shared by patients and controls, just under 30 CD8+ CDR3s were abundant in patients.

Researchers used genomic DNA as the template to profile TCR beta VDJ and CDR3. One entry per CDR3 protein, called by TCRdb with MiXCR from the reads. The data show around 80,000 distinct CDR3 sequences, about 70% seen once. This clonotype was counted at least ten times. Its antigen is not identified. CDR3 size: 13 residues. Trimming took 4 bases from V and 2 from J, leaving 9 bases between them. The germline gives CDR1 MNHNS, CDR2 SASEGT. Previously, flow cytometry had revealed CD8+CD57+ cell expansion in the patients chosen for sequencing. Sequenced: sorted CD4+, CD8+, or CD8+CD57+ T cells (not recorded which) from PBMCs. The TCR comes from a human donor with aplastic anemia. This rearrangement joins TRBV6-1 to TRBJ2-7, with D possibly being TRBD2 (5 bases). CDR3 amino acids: CASSGGKTYEQYF. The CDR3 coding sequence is TGTGCCAGCAGTGGAGGGAAAACCTACGAGCAGTACTTC.